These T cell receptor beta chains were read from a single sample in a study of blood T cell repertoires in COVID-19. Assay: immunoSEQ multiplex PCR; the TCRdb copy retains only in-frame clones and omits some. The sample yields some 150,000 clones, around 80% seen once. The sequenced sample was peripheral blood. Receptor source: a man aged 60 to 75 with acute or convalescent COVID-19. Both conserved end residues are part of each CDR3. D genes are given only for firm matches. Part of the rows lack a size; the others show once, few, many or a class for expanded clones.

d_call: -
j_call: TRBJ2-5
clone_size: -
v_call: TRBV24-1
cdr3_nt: TGTGCCACCAGTGCGGGGGAGACCCAGTACTTC
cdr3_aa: CATSAGETQYF

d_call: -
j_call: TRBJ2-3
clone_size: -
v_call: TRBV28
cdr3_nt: TGTGCCAGCAGTTTATCGGACCAGGGATATACGCAGTATTTT
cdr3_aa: CASSLSDQGYTQYF

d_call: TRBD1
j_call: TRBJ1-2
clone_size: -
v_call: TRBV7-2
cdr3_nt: TGTGCCAGCAGCTTAGAAAACAGGGGAGGCTATGGCTACACCTTC
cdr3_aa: CASSLENRGGYGYTF

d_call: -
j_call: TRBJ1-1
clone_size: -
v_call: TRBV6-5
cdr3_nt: TGTGCCAGCAGGGTGGACAGAACGCGGACTGAAGCTTTCTTT
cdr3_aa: CASRVDRTRTEAFF

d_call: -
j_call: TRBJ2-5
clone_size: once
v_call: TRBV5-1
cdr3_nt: TGCGCCAGCAGCCTAGGGACACAACAAGAGACCCAGTACTTC
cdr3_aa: CASSLGTQQETQYF

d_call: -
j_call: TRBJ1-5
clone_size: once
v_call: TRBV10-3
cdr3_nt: TGTGCCATCAGTGACCCCTCTGGCCAGGGGAGTAGCCAGCCCCAGCATTTT
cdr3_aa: CAISDPSGQGSSQPQHF

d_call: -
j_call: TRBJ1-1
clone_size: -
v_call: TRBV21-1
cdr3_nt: TGTGCCAGCAGCATGGGGAGCGGCACTGAAGCTTTCTTT
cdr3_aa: CASSMGSGTEAFF

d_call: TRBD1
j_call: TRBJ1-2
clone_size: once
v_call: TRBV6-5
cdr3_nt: TGTGCCAGCACCTTGACAGGGCGAGGCTACACCTTC
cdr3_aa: CASTLTGRGYTF

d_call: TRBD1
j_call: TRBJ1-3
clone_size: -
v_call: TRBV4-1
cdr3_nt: TGCGCCAGCAGCCTAGGACAGGGGAGAACTGGAAACACCATATATTTT
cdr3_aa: CASSLGQGRTGNTIYF

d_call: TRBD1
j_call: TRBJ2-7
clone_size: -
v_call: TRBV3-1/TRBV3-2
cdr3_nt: TGTGCCAGCAGTCAAACTTACAGGGGAGAGGGCTACGAGCAGTACTTC
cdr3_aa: CASSQTYRGEGYEQYF

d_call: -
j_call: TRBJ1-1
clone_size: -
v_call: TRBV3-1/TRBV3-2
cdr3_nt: TGTGCCAGCAGCCAAGTGGGACTAGCGGAGAACACTGAAGCTTTCTTT
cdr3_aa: CASSQVGLAENTEAFF

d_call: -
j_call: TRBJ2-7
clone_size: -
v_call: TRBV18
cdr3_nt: TGTGCCAGCTCAGACCAACAGGGCTACGAGCAGTACTTC
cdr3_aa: CASSDQQGYEQYF

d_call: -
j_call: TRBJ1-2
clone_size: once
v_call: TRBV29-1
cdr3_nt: TGCAGCGTCCTCGGGACTTTCGATGGCTACACCTTC
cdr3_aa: CSVLGTFDGYTF

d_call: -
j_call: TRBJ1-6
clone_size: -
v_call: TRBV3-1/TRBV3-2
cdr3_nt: TGTGCCAGCAGCCAAGAAAGGGCCTGGGGCCATAGGCATTCACCCCTCCACTTT
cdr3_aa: CASSQERAWGHRHSPLHF

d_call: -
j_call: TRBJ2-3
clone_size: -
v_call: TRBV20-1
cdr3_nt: TGCAGTGCTAGTCTTCCCGCACTCACAGATACGCAGTATTTT
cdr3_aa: CSASLPALTDTQYF

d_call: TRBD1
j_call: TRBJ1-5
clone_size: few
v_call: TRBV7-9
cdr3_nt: TGTGCCAGCACCAAACAACAGGGGAGGAATCAGCCCCAGCATTTT
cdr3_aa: CASTKQQGRNQPQHF

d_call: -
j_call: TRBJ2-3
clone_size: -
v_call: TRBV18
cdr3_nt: TGTGCCAGCTCACCTCCGACACTAGCTAGTGAAGATACGCAGTATTTT
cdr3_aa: CASSPPTLASEDTQYF

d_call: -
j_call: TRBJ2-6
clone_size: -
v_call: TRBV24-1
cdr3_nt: TGTGCCATCCAGGGCGCTGGGGCCAACGTCCTGACTTTC
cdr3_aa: CAIQGAGANVLTF

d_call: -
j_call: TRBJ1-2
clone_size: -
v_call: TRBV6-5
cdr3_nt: TGTGCCAGCAGTTACTCGCCAGGGCTAAACTATGGCTACACCTTC
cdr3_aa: CASSYSPGLNYGYTF

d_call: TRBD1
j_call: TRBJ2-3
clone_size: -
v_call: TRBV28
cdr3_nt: TGTGCCAGCAGTAACCGGGACAGATACACAGATACGCAGTATTTT
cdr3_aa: CASSNRDRYTDTQYF

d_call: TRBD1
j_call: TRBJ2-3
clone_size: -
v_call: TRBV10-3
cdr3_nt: TGTGCCCTACAGGGGGCAGCGACAGATACGCAGTATTTT
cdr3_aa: CALQGAATDTQYF

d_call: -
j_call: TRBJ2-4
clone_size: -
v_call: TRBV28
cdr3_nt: TGTGCCAGCAGTCCCGGACAGCTCAAAAACATTCAGTACTTC
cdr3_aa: CASSPGQLKNIQYF

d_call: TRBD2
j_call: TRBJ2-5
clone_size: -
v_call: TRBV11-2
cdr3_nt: TGTGCCAGCAGTTTGTTAGCGGGGGGGCCCTTCCAAGAGACCCAGTACTTC
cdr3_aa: CASSLLAGGPFQETQYF

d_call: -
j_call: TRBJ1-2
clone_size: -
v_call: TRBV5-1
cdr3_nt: TGCGCCACCGGGGAAAACTATGGCTACACCTTC
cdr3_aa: CATGENYGYTF

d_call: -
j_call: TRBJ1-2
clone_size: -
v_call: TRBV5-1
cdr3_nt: TGCGCCAGCAGCTTGGCCTCGGGACTCACGGACCACTATGGCTACACCTTC
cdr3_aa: CASSLASGLTDHYGYTF

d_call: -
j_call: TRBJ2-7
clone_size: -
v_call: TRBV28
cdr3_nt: TGTGCCAGCAGTACCGGACAGCTATACGAGCAGTACTTC
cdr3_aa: CASSTGQLYEQYF

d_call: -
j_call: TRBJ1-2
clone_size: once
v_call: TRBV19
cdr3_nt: TGTGCCAGTAGTATTCAGCCACAGGCCCCGGCCTATGGCTACACCTTC
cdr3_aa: CASSIQPQAPAYGYTF

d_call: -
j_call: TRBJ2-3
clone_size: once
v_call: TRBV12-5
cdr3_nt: TGTGCTAGTGGTTTGGGCGGGGGCGTAGATACGCAGTATTTT
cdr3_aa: CASGLGGGVDTQYF

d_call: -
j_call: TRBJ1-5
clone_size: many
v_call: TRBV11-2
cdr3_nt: TGTGCCAGCAGCTTGGGCCTCAATCAGCCCCAGCATTTT
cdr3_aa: CASSLGLNQPQHF

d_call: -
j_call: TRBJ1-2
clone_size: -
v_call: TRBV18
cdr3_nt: TGTGCCAGCTCCCAGGCGGGGGATATCTATGGCTACACCTTC
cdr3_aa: CASSQAGDIYGYTF

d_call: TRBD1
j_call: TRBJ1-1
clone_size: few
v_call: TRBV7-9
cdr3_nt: TGTGCCAGCCAACAGGGGACCGGCGCTGAAGCTTTCTTT
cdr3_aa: CASQQGTGAEAFF

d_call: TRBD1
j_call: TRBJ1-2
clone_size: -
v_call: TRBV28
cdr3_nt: TGTGCCAGCAGTCAGGACAGGAGGGCCGGTGGCTACACCTTC
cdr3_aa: CASSQDRRAGGYTF

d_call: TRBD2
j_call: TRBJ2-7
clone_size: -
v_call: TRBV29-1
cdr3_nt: TGCAGCGTTGAGGGAGCGGGAGGGCCGTACGAGCAGTACTTC
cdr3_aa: CSVEGAGGPYEQYF

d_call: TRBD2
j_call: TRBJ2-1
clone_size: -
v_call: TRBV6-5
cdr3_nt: TGTGCCAGCAGGTTAGCGGGAGGGGGGGTGCAGTTCTTC
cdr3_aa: CASRLAGGGVQFF

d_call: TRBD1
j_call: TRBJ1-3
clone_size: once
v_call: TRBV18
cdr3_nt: TGTGCCAGCTCACCTCGACAGGGGGCTGGAAACACCATATATTTT
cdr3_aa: CASSPRQGAGNTIYF

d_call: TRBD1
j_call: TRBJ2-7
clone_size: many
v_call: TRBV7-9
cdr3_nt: TGTGCCAGCAGCTGGGACAGGGGGCCCTACGAGCAGTACTTC
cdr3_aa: CASSWDRGPYEQYF

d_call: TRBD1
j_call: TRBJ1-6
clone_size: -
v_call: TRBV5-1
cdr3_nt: TGCGCCAGCAGCTTGGGGGACAGGGGAGGCAATTCACCCCTCCACTTT
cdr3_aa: CASSLGDRGGNSPLHF

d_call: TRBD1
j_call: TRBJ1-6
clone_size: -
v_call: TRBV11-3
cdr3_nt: TGTGCCAGCAGAGGGACAGGGAGCGATAATTCACCCCTCCACTTT
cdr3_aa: CASRGTGSDNSPLHF

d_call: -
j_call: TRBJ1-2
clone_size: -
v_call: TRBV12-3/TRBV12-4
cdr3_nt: TGTGCCAGCAGTCCAAGGACAGATGGCTACACCTTC
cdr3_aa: CASSPRTDGYTF

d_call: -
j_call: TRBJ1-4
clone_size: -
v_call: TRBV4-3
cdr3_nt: TGCGCCAGCAGTGTGGCAGGGGTGGAAAAACTGTTTTTT
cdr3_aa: CASSVAGVEKLFF

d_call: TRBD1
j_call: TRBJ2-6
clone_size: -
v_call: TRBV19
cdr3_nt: TGTGCCAGTAGTCTGACAGGGTTACTTTCTGGGGCCAACGTCCTGACTTTC
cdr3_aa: CASSLTGLLSGANVLTF

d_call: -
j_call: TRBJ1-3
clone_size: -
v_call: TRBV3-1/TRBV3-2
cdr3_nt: TGTGCCAGCAGCCAAGTTAGGAACAGGCCCTATGGTGGAAACACCATATATTTT
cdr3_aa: CASSQVRNRPYGGNTIYF

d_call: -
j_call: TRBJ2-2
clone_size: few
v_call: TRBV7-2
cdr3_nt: TGTGCCAGCAGCGGGCAGGGATTGGACACCGGGGAGCTGTTTTTT
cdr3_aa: CASSGQGLDTGELFF

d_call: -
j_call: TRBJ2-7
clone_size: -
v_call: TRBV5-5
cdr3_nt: TGTGCCAGCAGCCCCTGGACAGCCTACGAGCAGTACTTC
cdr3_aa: CASSPWTAYEQYF